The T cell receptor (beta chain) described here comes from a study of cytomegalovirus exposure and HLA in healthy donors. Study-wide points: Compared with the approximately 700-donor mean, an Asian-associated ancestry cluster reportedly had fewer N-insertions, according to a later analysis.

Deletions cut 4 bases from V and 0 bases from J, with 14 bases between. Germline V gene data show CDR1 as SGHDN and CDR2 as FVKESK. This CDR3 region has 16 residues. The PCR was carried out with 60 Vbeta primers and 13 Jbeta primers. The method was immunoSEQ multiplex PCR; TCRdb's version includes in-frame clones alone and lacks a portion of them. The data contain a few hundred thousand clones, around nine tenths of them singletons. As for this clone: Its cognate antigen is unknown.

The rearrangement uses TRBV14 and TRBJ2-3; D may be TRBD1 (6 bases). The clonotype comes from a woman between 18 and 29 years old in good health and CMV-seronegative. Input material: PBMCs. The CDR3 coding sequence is TGTGCCAGCAGCCTAGGGGGTACCGCTAGCACAGATACGCAGTATTTT. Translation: CASSLGGTASTDTQYF. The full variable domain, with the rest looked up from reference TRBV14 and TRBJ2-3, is EAGVTQFPSHSVIEKGQTVTLRCDPISGHDNLYWYRRVMGKEIKFLLHFVKESKQDESGMPNNRFLAERTGGTYSTLKVQPAELEDSGVYFCASSLGGTASTDTQYFGPGTRLTVL.